The 16 T cell receptor beta chains below were found in one sample sequenced in a study of shared clonotypes between healthy human individuals. Here immunoSEQ multiplex PCR was the method, and the copy in TCRdb shows in-frame clones only, minus some. The repertoire holds 2 million to 2.5 million clones, with just over 90% as singletons. The sequenced sample was naive CD4+ T cells from PBMCs. The subset: CD45RA+ positively selected. Receptors were obtained from a man between 18 and 35 years old in good health. Some clones in this sample may be carry-over from other donors' samples.

V usage is TRBV6-1 and J usage is TRBJ2-3, with D possibly being TRBD1 (6 bases). CDR3 length: 16 residues. Germline CDR1 is MNHNS and CDR2 is SASEGT. V lost 0 bases to trimming and J lost 5 bases, with 15 bases between them. CDR3 protein: CASSEAGHPERDTQYF. CDR3 bases: TGTGCCAGCAGTGAAGCGGGACACCCGGAGAGAGATACGCAGTATTTT.

The rearrangement joins TRBV14 to TRBJ1-1, with 7 bases identical to TRBD1. This CDR3 contains 15 residues. V lost 2 bases to trimming and J lost 1 base; unmatched junction nucleotides: 4. The germline CDR1 and CDR2 sequences are SGHDN and FVKESK. CDR3: CASSQFGTANTEAFF. The DNA of the CDR3 is TGTGCCAGCAGCCAATTCGGGACAGCGAACACTGAAGCTTTCTTT. The full variable domain, with the rest looked up from reference TRBV14 and TRBJ1-1, is EAGVTQFPSHSVIEKGQTVTLRCDPISGHDNLYWYRRVMGKEIKFLLHFVKESKQDESGMPNNRFLAERTGGTYSTLKVQPAELEDSGVYFCASSQFGTANTEAFFGQGTRLTVV.

The chain links TRBV11-2 to TRBJ2-7; 8 positions agree with TRBD1. The CDR3 contains 15 residues. The germline gives CDR1 SGHAT, CDR2 FQNNGV. After removal of 5 bases from V and 5 bases from J, the junction contained 11 bases not matched to a gene. In DNA form, the CDR3 reads TGTGCCAGCAGCACTGTCCAGGGGGCCTTTAACGAGCAGTACTTC. Its translation: CASSTVQGAFNEQYF.

A remark on this clone: Other nucleotide sequences in the sample specify the same CDR3. The chain has TRBV5-1 and TRBJ2-7; 9 bases match TRBD2. J gave up 6 bases and V 0 bases, and 1 base lay outside the gene matches. Germline V gives CDR1 SGHRS, CDR2 YFSETQ. This CDR3 is 13 amino acids long. The CDR3 nucleotides read TGCGCCAGCAGCTTGGGAGCGGGAGGCGAGCAGTACTTC. Protein product: CASSLGAGGEQYF.

The V call is TRBV14, the J call TRBJ1-4, with a weak D call TRBD1 (6 bases). The ends were cut back, 3 bases at V and 8 bases at J, with 16 bases in the middle. Germline-derived CDR1 and CDR2 are SGHDN and FVKESK. The CDR3 extends over 15 amino acids. CDR3 nucleotide sequence: TGTGCCAGCAGCCAGTCGTGGCAGGGGAACGAAAAACTGTTTTTT. Its protein is CASSQSWQGNEKLFF.

The CDR3 is CASSPSSYGYTF. CDR3 DNA sequence: TGTGCCAGCAGCCCGTCATCCTATGGCTACACCTTC. The rearrangement joins TRBV28 to TRBJ1-2; no reliable D call. V gave up 6 bases and J gave up 4 bases, with 9 bases separating them. The germline CDR1 and CDR2 sequences are MDHEN and SYDVKM. The CDR3 runs to 12 residues.

This clone came up once. This sequence joins TRBV30 and TRBJ2-4, with D unresolved. The CDR3 loop spans 16 amino acids. Germline-derived CDR1 and CDR2 are GTSNPN and SVGIG (reference sequence). With 0 bases removed from V and 0 bases from J, the gap between germline ends came to 12 bases. The CDR3 here is CAWSVFLGGAKNIQYF. The CDR3 DNA sequence: TGTGCCTGGAGTGTTTTCTTAGGCGGAGCCAAAAACATTCAGTACTTC.

The gene calls are TRBV25-1 and TRBJ2-5; D gene uncertain. The CDR3 extends over 14 amino acids. The germline V gene has CDR1 MGHDK and CDR2 SYGVNS. The V end lost 2 bases, the J end lost 5 bases, and 12 bases lay between the germline ends. CDR3 sequence: CASSEHSRPETQYF. In DNA form, the CDR3 reads TGTGCCAGCAGTGAACACTCCCGGCCGGAGACCCAGTACTTC.

J is TRBJ2-7 and V is TRBV19; 9 nucleotides agree with TRBD1. CDR3 size: 19 residues. CDR1 is LNHDA and CDR2 is SQIVND in the germline V gene (reference sequence). The trim removed 6 bases at V and 4 bases at J, leaving 22 bases unmatched. CDR3 amino acids: CASSVTSGTGFLGRYEQYF. For the CDR3, the DNA is TGTGCCAGTAGCGTCACCTCCGGGACAGGGTTTCTCGGTCGGTACGAGCAGTACTTC. Full variable domain (outside the CDR3, taken from reference TRBV19 and TRBJ2-7): DGGITQSPKYLFRKEGQNVTLSCEQNLNHDAMYWYRQDPGQGLRLIYYSQIVNDFQKGDIAEGYSVSREKKESFPLTVTSAQKNPTAFYLCASSVTSGTGFLGRYEQYFGPGTRLTVT.

The CDR3 protein is CASSESGGGQFF. The CDR3, as DNA: TGTGCCAGCAGTGAATCAGGAGGGGGCCAGTTCTTC. V usage is TRBV2 and J usage is TRBJ2-1; D is perhaps TRBD1 (7 bases). CDR3 length: 12 residues. The V end was cut by 2 bases, the J end by 13 bases, with 12 bases between. The germline V gene encodes CDR1 SNHLY and CDR2 FYNNEI.

V is TRBV28 and J is TRBJ2-7; TRBD2 matches at 9 bases. Germline CDR1 MDHEN, CDR2 SYDVKM. V shed 6 bases and J 0 bases; nucleotides not matched to a gene: 6. CDR3 length equals 15 residues. The DNA for the CDR3 is TGTGCCAGCAGACCCAGCGGGAGGCCCTCCTACGAGCAGTACTTC. It codes for CASRPSGRPSYEQYF.

The chain couples TRBV28 to TRBJ2-1; the D gene is possibly TRBD1 (5 bases). The CDR3 runs to 14 residues. The V gene lost 8 bases and the J gene lost 4 bases, with 15 bases spanning the gap. From germline, CDR1 is MDHEN and CDR2 SYDVKM. As DNA, the CDR3 is TGTGCCAGCGCCCTTTTGGGGCCATACAATGAGCAGTTCTTC. Translating it yields CASALLGPYNEQFF. Full variable domain (remainder filled in from reference TRBV28 and TRBJ2-1): DVKVTQSSRYLVKRTGEKVFLECVQDMDHENMFWYRQDPGLGLRLIYFSYDVKMKEKGDIPEGYSVSREKKERFSLILESASTNQTSMYLCASALLGPYNEQFFGPGTRLTVL.

The J gene is TRBJ2-1, the V gene TRBV5-1, with TRBD2 matching 12 bases. V lost 5 bases and J lost 8; bases outside the gene matches: 5. This CDR3 is built from 14 residues. Germline CDR1 is SGHRS and CDR2 is YFSETQ. CDR3 amino acids: CASRTSGRVDEQFF. CDR3 coding DNA: TGCGCCAGCAGGACTAGCGGGAGAGTTGATGAGCAGTTCTTC.

This sequence joins TRBV19 and TRBJ2-3; 9 bases agree with TRBD2. The V segment lost 5 bases and the J segment 2 bases; nucleotides outside the gene matches: 11. The germline V gene has CDR1 LNHDA and CDR2 SQIVND (reference sequence). The CDR3 sequence is 17 residues long. CDR3 sequence: CASSALWSGRLTDTQYF. The CDR3 bases are TGTGCCAGTAGTGCCTTGTGGAGCGGGAGGCTCACAGATACGCAGTATTTT.

The rearrangement links TRBV28 to TRBJ1-5; 7 nucleotides agree with TRBD1. J lost 0 bases, V lost 8 bases, and 13 bases had no gene match. The CDR3 sequence is 17 residues long. Germline assignment: CDR1 MDHEN and CDR2 SYDVKM. For the CDR3, the DNA is TGTGCCAGCCGGAGGGGGCCTAGGGCTTATAGCAATCAGCCCCAGCATTTT. Translated, it gives CASRRGPRAYSNQPQHF.

This clone has only one observation. The CDR3 loop is CASSLPGGAVQPQHF. The CDR3 DNA sequence: TGTGCCAGCAGTTTGCCCGGGGGCGCCGTTCAGCCCCAGCATTTT. V usage is TRBV28 and J usage is TRBJ1-5; possible D gene TRBD1, 6 bases. Trimming shortened V by 3 bases and J by 6 bases, and 15 bases separated the two germline ends. Germline V gives CDR1 MDHEN, CDR2 SYDVKM. The CDR3 spans 15 residues.